This entry concerns a single T cell receptor beta chain. Antigen unknown. The CDR3 is cut off 3 residues early in the read; its end comes from the germline J gene. TCRdb's copy holds only in-frame clones and misses some; the assay was immunoSEQ multiplex PCR. Observed in the sample are some 12,000 clones, none of them singletons. This specimen comes from a study of T cell clonality in common variable immunodeficiency. Study-level points and caveats: Reportedly, TCR beta sequences from common variable immunodeficiency showed fewer deletions and N-nucleotide insertions.

The V segment lost 5 bases and the J segment 7 bases; nucleotides outside the gene matches: 8. CDR1 is SGHVS and CDR2 is FQNEAQ in the germline V gene. CDR3 length equals 15 residues. The sequencing sample was made of peripheral blood mononuclear cells. The V gene is TRBV7-8, the J gene TRBJ2-1; 10 positions agree with TRBD1. This receptor was obtained from a human donor with common variable immunodeficiency. CDR3 DNA, as far as it was read: TGTGCCAGCAGCCACCTGGACAGGGGGTATAATGAG. Amino acid sequence: CASSHLDRGYNE. The entire CDR3 is CASSHLDRGYNEQFF.